The 17 T cell receptor beta chains in this list originate from one sample, sequenced in a study of blood T cell repertoires in COVID-19. The protocol was immunoSEQ multiplex PCR, while the TCRdb copy is restricted to in-frame clones and leaves out a portion. The data show around 50,000 clones, roughly 90% seen once. Sequencing was done on a sample of peripheral blood. These TCRs come from a human donor in a cohort sampled during active COVID-19.

The chain has TRBV7-2 and TRBJ1-2, with TRBD1 matching 8 bases. The trim removed 5 bases at V and 3 bases at J, leaving 5 bases unmatched. This CDR3 spans 14 amino acids. From germline, CDR1 is SGHTA and CDR2 FQGNSA. The CDR3 reads CASSAGQVYYGYTF. The CDR3 bases are TGTGCCAGCAGCGCGGGACAGGTTTACTATGGCTACACCTTC.

The V call is TRBV5-8, the J call TRBJ1-5; D not resolved. Trimming shortened V by 1 base and J by 3 bases, and 5 bases separated the two germline ends. This CDR3 contains 13 residues. The germline gives CDR1 SGHTS, CDR2 YDEGEE. CDR3 in amino acids: CASSLHNNQPQHF. The CDR3 DNA sequence: TGTGCCAGCAGCTTGCACAACAATCAGCCCCAGCATTTT.

The chain carries TRBV5-8 and TRBJ1-1; D is perhaps TRBD1 (6 bases). CDR3 length: 13 residues. Per germline, CDR1 SGHTS and CDR2 YDEGEE. The germline V and J ends were trimmed by 0 bases and 11 bases, with 14 bases remaining between them. The CDR3 DNA follows: TGTGCCAGCAGCTTGGACCAGGGGATTAGGGCTTTCTTT. Translating gives CASSLDQGIRAFF.

The chain carries TRBV6-5 and TRBJ2-5; 12 bases are shared with TRBD1. Trimming removed 8 bases from V and 4 bases from J; junction bases left unmatched: 5. This CDR3 region has 14 residues. Germline V gene lookup returns CDR1 MNHEY and CDR2 SVGAGI. CDR3 DNA sequence: TGTGCCAGCGCCCGGGACAGGGGGCGAGAGACCCAGTACTTC. This codes for CASARDRGRETQYF.

This clone was seen a few times. The same CDR3 is also encoded by other DNA sequences in this sample. The rearrangement joins TRBV6-5 to TRBJ1-2, with 12 bases identical to TRBD1. Germline CDR1 and CDR2: MNHEY and SVGAGI. V shed 3 bases, J shed 7 bases, and the junction held 3 bases outside the gene matches. CDR3 length equals 14 residues. CDR3 in DNA: TGTGCCAGCAGTTATACGGGACAGGGGGCTGGCTACACCTTC. Its protein is CASSYTGQGAGYTF.

V gene TRBV7-9 combines with J gene TRBJ2-5; 12 nucleotides align to TRBD2. V lost 3 bases and J lost 1; bases outside the gene matches: 9. The CDR3 runs 18 residues. The germline CDR1 and CDR2 sequences are SEHNR and FQNEAQ (reference sequence). The CDR3 bases are TGTGCCAGCAGCTTCTACTCAGGGACTAGCGGGCTCCAAGAGACCCAGTACTTC. It yields the protein CASSFYSGTSGLQETQYF.

This chain links TRBV5-1 with TRBJ2-2; perhaps TRBD1 as D (5 bases). The germline V gene has CDR1 SGHRS and CDR2 YFSETQ. Trimming removed 4 bases at V and 0 bases at J, with 7 bases between. The length of the CDR3 is 14 residues. CDR3 residues: CASSQGPNTGELFF. DNA for the CDR3: TGCGCCAGCAGCCAGGGCCCGAACACCGGGGAGCTGTTTTTT.

This chain uses TRBV7-2 with TRBJ1-1; tentatively, D is TRBD1 (6 bases). The CDR3 length is 13 residues. The germline CDR1 and CDR2 sequences are SGHTA and FQGNSA. V lost 6 bases, J lost 1 base, and 9 bases lay in between. The CDR3: CASREGQNTEAFF. CDR3 DNA: TGTGCCAGCAGAGAGGGACAGAACACTGAAGCTTTCTTT.

The CDR3 DNA reads TGTGCCAGCAGTTACTCGGGAGGCGACTATGGCTACACCTTC. Protein sequence: CASSYSGGDYGYTF. The genes are TRBV6-6 and TRBJ1-2; no firm D call. Trimming left V 0 bases short and J 3 bases short, with 8 bases between. The germline gives CDR1 MNHNY, CDR2 SVGAGI (reference sequence). This CDR3 is built from 14 residues.

The chain couples TRBV4-1 to TRBJ2-2; no clear D. The ends were cut back, 4 bases at V and 1 base at J, with 13 bases in the middle. This CDR3 region has 16 residues. Germline assignment: CDR1 MGHRA and CDR2 YSYEKL. CDR3 coding DNA: TGCGCCAGCAGCCTCCTTGGAGAGCGGAACACCGGGGAGCTGTTTTTT. This encodes CASSLLGERNTGELFF.

This rearrangement joins TRBV15 to TRBJ2-7; D uncertain. This CDR3 spans 12 amino acids. CDR1 is LNHNV, CDR2 YYDKDF, per germline (reference sequence). V dropped 1 base and J dropped 5 bases, with 6 bases sitting between them. The CDR3 nucleotides are TGTGCCACCAGCAGAGCCAACAACGAGCAGTACTTC. Protein: CATSRANNEQYF.

The chain carries TRBV27 and TRBJ1-2, with 7 bases that match TRBD1. CDR1 is MNHEY, CDR2 SMNVEV, per germline (reference sequence). The V and J ends lost 2 bases and 4 bases, in that order; junction bases with no gene match: 7. The CDR3 spans 15 residues. The CDR3 protein is CASSLLGGVGYGYTF. The CDR3, as DNA: TGTGCCAGCAGTTTACTAGGGGGCGTAGGCTATGGCTACACCTTC.

This chain's CDR3 is CASLPLLGTGNYEQYF. In nucleotides, the CDR3 is TGTGCCAGCCTGCCCCTCTTGGGGACAGGGAACTACGAGCAGTACTTC. This sequence joins TRBV5-8 and TRBJ2-7, with 9 bases aligning to TRBD1. The J segment lost 3 bases and the V segment lost 7 bases, leaving 14 bases of the junction unmatched. The CDR3 totals 16 residues. Looked up from germline, CDR1 is SGHTS and CDR2 is YDEGEE. The full variable domain, with the rest looked up from reference TRBV5-8 and TRBJ2-7, is EAGVTQSPTHLIKTRGQQATLRCSPISGHTSVYWYQQALGLGLQFLLWYDEGEERNRGNFPPRFSGRQFPNYSSELNVNALELEDSALYLCASLPLLGTGNYEQYFGPGTRLTVT.

This sequence joins TRBV7-6 and TRBJ2-7; 11 bases fit TRBD2. Trimming removed 5 bases from V and 5 bases from J; junction bases left unmatched: 11. This CDR3 has 16 amino acids. Looked up from germline, CDR1 is SGHVS and CDR2 is FNYEAQ. The DNA for the CDR3 is TGTGCCAGCAGCCCTCCTAGTGCTAGCGGGGGGAACGAGCAGTACTTC. This gives the protein CASSPPSASGGNEQYF.

The chain joins TRBV4-3 to TRBJ1-1, with no clear D. The CDR3 covers 13 residues. Germline V lookup: CDR1 LGHNA, CDR2 YSLEER. V lost 3 bases, J lost 0 bases, and 5 bases lay in between. The DNA of the CDR3 is TGCGCCAGCAGCCAGGGCATGAACACTGAAGCTTTCTTT. It is translated as CASSQGMNTEAFF.

This clone appeared once. The gene calls are TRBV13 and TRBJ2-2; possible D gene TRBD2, 6 bases. With 0 bases removed from V and 8 bases from J, the gap between germline ends came to 7 bases. Germline loops: CDR1 PRHDT, CDR2 FYEKMQ (reference sequence). The CDR3 runs to 13 residues. The CDR3 spells CASSLGLAGELFF. The CDR3 nucleotides are TGTGCCAGCAGCTTAGGACTAGCAGGGGAGCTGTTTTTT.

This clone has only one observation. The V call is TRBV6-2 or TRBV6-3, the J call TRBJ1-3; D might be TRBD1 (6 bases). Per the germline V gene, CDR1 is MNHEY and CDR2 is SVGEGT. There are 17 residues in the CDR3. V shed 2 bases and J shed 0 bases, with 14 bases lying between them. The CDR3 loop reads CASSYGPGESSGNTIYF. CDR3 in DNA: TGTGCCAGCAGTTACGGTCCAGGGGAGAGCTCTGGAAACACCATATATTTT.